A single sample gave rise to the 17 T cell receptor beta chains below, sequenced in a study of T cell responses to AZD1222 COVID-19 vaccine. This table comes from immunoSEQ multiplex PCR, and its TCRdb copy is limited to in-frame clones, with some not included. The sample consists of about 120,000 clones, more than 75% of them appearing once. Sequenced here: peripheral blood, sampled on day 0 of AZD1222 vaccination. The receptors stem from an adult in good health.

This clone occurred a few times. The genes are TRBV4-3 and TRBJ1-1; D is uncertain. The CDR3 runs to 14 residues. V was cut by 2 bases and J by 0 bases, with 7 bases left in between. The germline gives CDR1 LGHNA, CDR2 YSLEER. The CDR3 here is CASSQSLMNTEAFF. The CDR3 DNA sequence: TGCGCCAGCAGCCAAAGCCTAATGAACACTGAAGCTTTCTTT.

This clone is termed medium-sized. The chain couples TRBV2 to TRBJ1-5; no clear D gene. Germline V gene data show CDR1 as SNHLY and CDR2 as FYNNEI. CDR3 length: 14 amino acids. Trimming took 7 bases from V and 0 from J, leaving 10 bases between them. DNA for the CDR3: TGTGCCAGCACGGGCTCGTATAGCAATCAGCCCCAGCATTTT. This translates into CASTGSYSNQPQHF. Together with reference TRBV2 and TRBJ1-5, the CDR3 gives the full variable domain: EPEVTQTPSHQVTQMGQEVILRCVPISNHLYFYWYRQILGQKVEFLVSFYNNEISEKSEIFDDQFSVERPDGSNFTLKIRSTKLEDSAMYFCASTGSYSNQPQHFGDGTRLSIL.

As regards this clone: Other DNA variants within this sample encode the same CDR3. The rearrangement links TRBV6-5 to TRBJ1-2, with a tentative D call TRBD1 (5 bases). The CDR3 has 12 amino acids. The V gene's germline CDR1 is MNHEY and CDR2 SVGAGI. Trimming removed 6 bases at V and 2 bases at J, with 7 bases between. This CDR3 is CASRGPNYGYTF. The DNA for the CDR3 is TGTGCCAGCAGGGGACCAAACTATGGCTACACCTTC.

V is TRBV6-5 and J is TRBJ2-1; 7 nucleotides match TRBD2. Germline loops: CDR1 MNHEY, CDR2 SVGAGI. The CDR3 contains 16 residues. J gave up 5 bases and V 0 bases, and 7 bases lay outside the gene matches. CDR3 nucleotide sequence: TGTGCCAGCAGTTACTCGGGGGGGAGGGCCGACAATGAGCAGTTCTTC. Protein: CASSYSGGRADNEQFF.

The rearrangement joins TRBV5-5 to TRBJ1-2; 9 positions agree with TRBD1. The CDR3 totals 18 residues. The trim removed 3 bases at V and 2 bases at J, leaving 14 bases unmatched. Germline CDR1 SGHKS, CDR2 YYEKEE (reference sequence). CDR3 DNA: TGTGCCAGCAGCTCCCTATTCCGGGACAGGGTTGCGAACTATGGCTACACCTTC. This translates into CASSSLFRDRVANYGYTF.

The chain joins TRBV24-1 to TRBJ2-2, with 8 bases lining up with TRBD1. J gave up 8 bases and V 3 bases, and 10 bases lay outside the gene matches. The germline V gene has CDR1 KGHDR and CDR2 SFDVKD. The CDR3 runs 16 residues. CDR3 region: CATSDVRGRIDGELFF. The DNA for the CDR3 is TGTGCCACCAGTGATGTCAGGGGGCGCATAGATGGGGAGCTGTTTTTT.

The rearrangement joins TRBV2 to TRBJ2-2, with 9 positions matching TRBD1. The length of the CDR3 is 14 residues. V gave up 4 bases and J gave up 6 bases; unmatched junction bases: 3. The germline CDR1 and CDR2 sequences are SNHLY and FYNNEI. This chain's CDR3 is CASSGGTGSGELFF. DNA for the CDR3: TGTGCCAGCAGTGGTGGGACAGGGTCCGGGGAGCTGTTTTTT.

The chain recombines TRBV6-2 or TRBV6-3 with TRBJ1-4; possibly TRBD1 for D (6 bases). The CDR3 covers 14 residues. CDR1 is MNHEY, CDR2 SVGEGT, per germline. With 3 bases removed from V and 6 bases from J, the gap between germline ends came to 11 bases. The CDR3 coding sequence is TGTGCCAGCAGTTATGCAGGGGCGGATGAAAAACTGTTTTTT. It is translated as CASSYAGADEKLFF.

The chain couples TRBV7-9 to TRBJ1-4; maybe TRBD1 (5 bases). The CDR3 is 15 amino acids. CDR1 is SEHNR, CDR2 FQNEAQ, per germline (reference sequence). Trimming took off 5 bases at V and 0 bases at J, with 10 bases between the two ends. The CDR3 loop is CASSTLGATNEKLFF. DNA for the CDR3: TGTGCCAGCAGCACGCTGGGGGCAACTAATGAAAAACTGTTTTTT. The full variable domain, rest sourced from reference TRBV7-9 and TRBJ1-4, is DTGVSQNPRHKITKRGQNVTFRCDPISEHNRLYWYRQTLGQGPEFLTYFQNEAQLEKSRLLSDRFSAERPKGSFSTLEIQRTEQGDSAMYLCASSTLGATNEKLFFGSGTQLSVL.

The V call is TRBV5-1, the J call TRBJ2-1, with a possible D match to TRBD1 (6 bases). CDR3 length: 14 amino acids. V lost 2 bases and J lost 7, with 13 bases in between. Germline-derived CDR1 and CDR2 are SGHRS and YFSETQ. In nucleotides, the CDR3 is TGCGCCAGCAGCTTAGGGACAACCGGGAATGAGCAGTTCTTC. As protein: CASSLGTTGNEQFF.

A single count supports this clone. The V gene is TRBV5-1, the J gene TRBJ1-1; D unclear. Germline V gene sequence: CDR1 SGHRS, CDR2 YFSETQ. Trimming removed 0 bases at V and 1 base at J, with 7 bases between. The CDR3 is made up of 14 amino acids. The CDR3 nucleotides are TGCGCCAGCAGCTTGGATATTAGGAACACTGAAGCTTTCTTT. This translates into CASSLDIRNTEAFF.

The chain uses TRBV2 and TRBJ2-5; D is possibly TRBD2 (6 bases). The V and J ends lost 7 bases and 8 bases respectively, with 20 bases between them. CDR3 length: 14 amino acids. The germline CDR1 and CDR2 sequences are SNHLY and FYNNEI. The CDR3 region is CASTKETREETQYF. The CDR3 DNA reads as TGTGCCAGCACCAAGGAGACCAGGGAGGAAACCCAGTACTTC.

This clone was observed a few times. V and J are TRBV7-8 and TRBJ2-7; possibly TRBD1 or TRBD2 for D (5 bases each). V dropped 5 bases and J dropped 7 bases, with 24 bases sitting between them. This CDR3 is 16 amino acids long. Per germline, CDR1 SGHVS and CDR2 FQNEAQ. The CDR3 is CASSPVGRGRVSEQYF. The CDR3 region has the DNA TGTGCCAGCAGCCCCGTCGGACGGGGCAGGGTGTCGGAGCAGTACTTC.

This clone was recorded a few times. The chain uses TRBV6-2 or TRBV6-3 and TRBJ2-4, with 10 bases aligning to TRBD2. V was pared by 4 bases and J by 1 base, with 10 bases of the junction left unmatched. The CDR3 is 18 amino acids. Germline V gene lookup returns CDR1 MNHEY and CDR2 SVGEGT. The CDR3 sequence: CASSSPGLATGAKNIQYF. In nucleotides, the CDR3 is TGTGCCAGCAGTTCACCGGGACTAGCGACTGGGGCCAAAAACATTCAGTACTTC.

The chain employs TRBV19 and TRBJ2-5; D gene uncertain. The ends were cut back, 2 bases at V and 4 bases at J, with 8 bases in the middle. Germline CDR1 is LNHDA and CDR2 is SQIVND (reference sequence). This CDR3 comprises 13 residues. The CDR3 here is CASSIRPGETQYF. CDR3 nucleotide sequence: TGTGCCAGTAGTATACGGCCGGGAGAGACCCAGTACTTC.

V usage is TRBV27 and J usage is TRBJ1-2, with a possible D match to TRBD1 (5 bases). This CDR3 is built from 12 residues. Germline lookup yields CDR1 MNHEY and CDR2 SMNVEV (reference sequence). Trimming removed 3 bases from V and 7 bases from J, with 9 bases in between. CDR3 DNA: TGTGCCAGCAGTTTGAGGGGCACTGGCTACACCTTC. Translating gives CASSLRGTGYTF.

CDR3 nucleotides: TGTGCCACCAGTGATTTTCTCAGGGAAGGAGGCAAGCAGTACTTC. Amino acids: CATSDFLREGGKQYF. The chain employs TRBV24-1 and TRBJ2-7; D is possibly TRBD1 or TRBD2 (5 bases each). The CDR3 runs 15 residues. The germline V gene has CDR1 KGHDR and CDR2 SFDVKD. Trimming removed 1 base from V and 8 bases from J, with 17 bases in between.